This T cell receptor beta chain originates from a study of blood T cell repertoires in COVID-19. In the study overall: Sample material is recorded as cDNA or gDNA derived from T cells, B-cell-depleted T cells, or PBMCs.

Profiling relied on immunoSEQ multiplex PCR, and the TCRdb table lists in-frame clones only, not all of them. The sample carries roughly 82,000 clones, almost 85% recorded once. The CDR3 has 14 residues. This TCR was sampled from a man between 60 and 75 years old with acute or convalescent COVID-19. The source material was peripheral blood. This chain connects TRBV21-1 to TRBJ2-4; whether TRBD1, the table's D call, matches the DNA was not checked. TRBV21-1 is a recognized pseudogene. The CDR3 sequence is CASSKETEKNIQYF. As DNA, the CDR3 is TGTGCCAGCAGCAAAGAGACAGAAAAAAACATTCAGTACTTC.